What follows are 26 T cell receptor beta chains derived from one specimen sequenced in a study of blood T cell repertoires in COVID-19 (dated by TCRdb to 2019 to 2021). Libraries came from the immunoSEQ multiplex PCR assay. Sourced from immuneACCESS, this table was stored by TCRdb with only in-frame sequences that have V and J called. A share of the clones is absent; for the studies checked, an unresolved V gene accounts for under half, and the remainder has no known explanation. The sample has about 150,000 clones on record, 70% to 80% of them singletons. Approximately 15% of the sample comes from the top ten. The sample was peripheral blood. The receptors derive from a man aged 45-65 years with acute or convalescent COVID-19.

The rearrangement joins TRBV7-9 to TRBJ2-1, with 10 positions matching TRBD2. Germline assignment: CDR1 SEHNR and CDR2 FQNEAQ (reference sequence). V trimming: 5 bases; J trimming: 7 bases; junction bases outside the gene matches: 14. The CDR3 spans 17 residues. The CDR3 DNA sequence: TGTGCCAGCAGCCAGGAGCGGGGGGGCGACCTACGAAATGAGCAGTTCTTC. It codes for CASSQERGGDLRNEQFF.

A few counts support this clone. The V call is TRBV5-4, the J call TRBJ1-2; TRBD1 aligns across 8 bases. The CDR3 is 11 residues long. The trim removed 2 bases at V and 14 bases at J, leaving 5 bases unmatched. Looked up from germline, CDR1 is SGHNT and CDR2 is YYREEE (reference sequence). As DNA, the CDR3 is TGTGCCAGCAGCTTCCGGGACAGGCATACCTTC. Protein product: CASSFRDRHTF.

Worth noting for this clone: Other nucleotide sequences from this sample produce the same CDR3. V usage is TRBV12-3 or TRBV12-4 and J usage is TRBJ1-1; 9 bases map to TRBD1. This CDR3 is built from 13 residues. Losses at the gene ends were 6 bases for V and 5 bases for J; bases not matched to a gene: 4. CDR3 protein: CASSRTGVTEAFF. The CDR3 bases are TGTGCCAGCAGCCGGACAGGGGTGACTGAAGCTTTCTTT.

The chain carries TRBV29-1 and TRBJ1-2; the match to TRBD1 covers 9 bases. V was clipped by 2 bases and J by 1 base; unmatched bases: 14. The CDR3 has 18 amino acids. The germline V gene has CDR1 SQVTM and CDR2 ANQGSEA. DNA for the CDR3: TGCAGCGTTGAAAAGTGGGGTGGGACAGGGTTAAATAACTATGGCTACACCTTC. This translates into CSVEKWGGTGLNNYGYTF. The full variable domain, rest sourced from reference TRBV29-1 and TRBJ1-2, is SAVISQKPSRDICQRGTSLTIQCQVDSQVTMMFWYRQQPGQSLTLIATANQGSEATYESGFVIDKFPISRPNLTFSTLTVSNMSPEDSSIYLCSVEKWGGTGLNNYGYTFGSGTRLTVV.

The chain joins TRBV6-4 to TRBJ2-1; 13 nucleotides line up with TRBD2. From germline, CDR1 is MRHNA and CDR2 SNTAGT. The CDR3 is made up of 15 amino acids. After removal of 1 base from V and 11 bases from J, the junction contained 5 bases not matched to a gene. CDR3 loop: CASSDLTSGGHKQFF. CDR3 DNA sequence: TGTGCCAGCAGTGACTTGACTAGCGGGGGGCACAAGCAGTTCTTC.

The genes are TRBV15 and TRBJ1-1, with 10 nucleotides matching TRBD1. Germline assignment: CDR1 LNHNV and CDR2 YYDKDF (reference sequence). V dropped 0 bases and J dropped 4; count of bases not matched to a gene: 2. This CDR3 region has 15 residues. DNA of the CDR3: TGTGCCACCAGCAGAGAAGGGACAGGGGCCACTGAAGCTTTCTTT. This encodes CATSREGTGATEAFF. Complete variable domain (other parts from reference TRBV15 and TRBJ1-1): DAMVIQNPRYQVTQFGKPVTLSCSQTLNHNVMYWYQQKSSQAPKLLFHYYDKDFNNEADTPDNFQSRRPNTSFCFLDIRSPGLGDTAMYLCATSREGTGATEAFFGQGTRLTVV.

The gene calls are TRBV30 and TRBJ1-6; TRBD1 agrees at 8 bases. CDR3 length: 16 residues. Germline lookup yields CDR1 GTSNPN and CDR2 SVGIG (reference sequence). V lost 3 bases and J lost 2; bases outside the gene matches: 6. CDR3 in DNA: TGTGCCTGGAGCAGGGACAGGACCACCTATAATTCACCCCTCCACTTT. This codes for CAWSRDRTTYNSPLHF.

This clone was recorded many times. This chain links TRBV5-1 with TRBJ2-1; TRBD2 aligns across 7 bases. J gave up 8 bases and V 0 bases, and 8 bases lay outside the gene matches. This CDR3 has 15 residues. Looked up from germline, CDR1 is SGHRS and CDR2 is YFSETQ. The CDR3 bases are TGCGCCAGCAGCTTGGCCGTCGGGACTAAAGATGAGCAGTTCTTC. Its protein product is CASSLAVGTKDEQFF.

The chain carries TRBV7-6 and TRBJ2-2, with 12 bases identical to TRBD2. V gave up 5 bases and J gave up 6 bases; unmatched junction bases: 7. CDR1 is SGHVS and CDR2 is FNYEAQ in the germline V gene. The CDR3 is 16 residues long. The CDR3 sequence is CASSRPTSGGPGELFF. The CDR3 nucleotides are TGTGCCAGCAGCCGACCGACTAGCGGGGGCCCCGGGGAGCTGTTTTTT.

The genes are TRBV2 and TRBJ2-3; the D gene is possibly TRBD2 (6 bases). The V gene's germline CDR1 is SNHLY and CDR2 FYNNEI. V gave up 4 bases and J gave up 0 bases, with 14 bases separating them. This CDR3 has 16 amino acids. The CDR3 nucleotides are TGTGCCAGCAGTGCCTTTGGCGGGGCCAGCACAGATACGCAGTATTTT. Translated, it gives CASSAFGGASTDTQYF.

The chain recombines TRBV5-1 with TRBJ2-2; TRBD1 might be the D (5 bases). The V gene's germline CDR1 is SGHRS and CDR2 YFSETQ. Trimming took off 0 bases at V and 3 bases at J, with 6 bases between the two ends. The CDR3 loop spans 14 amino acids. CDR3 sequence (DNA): TGCGCCAGCAGCTTGGACAGGTACACCGGGGAGCTGTTTTTT. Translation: CASSLDRYTGELFF.

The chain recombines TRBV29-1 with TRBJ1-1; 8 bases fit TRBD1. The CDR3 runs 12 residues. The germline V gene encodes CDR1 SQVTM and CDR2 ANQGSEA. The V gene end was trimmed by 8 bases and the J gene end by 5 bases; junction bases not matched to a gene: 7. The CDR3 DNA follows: TGCAGCCAAAAGACAGGGGTGACTGAAGCTTTCTTT. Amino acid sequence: CSQKTGVTEAFF.

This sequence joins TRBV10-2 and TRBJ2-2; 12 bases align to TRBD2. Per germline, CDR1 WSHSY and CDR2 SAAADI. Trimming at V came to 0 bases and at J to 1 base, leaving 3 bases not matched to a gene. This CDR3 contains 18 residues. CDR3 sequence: CASSESVLAGGNTGELFF. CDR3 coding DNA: TGCGCCAGCAGTGAGTCTGTACTAGCGGGGGGGAACACCGGGGAGCTGTTTTTT.

CDR3 in DNA: TGTGCCAGCGGGCCCCCGGGCAATCAGCCCCAGCATTTT. Protein sequence: CASGPPGNQPQHF. This chain links TRBV9 with TRBJ1-5; D gene unclear. The CDR3 sequence is 13 residues long. Looked up from germline, CDR1 is SGDLS and CDR2 is YYNGEE. The V and J ends lost 7 bases and 2 bases respectively, with 10 bases between them.

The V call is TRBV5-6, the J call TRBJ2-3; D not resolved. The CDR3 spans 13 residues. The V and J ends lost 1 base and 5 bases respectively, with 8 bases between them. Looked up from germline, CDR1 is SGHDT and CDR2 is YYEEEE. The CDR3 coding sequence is TGTGCCAGCAGCTTGAGCATTCGAGATACGCAGTATTTT. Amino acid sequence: CASSLSIRDTQYF. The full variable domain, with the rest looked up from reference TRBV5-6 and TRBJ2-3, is DAGVTQSPTHLIKTRGQQVTLRCSPKSGHDTVSWYQQALGQGPQFIFQYYEEEERQRGNFPDRFSGHQFPNYSSELNVNALLLGDSALYLCASSLSIRDTQYFGPGTRLTVL.

In DNA form, the CDR3 reads TGTGCCAGTAAAGCAGGGGCGATCTCTGGAAACACCATATATTTT. This codes for CASKAGAISGNTIYF. V is TRBV19 and J is TRBJ1-3; a possible D gene is TRBD1 (6 bases). V gave up 7 bases and J gave up 0 bases, with 13 bases separating them. The CDR3 sequence is 15 residues long. CDR1 LNHDA and CDR2 SQIVND come from the germline V gene (reference sequence).

The chain's CDR3 is CASSDPGSQPQHF. The CDR3 DNA is TGTGCCAGCAGTGACCCCGGGTCCCAGCCCCAGCATTTT. V usage is TRBV2 and J usage is TRBJ1-5, with D unresolved. This CDR3 has 13 amino acids. V was clipped by 3 bases and J by 7 bases, with 10 bases between them. CDR1 and CDR2 from the germline V gene are SNHLY and FYNNEI.

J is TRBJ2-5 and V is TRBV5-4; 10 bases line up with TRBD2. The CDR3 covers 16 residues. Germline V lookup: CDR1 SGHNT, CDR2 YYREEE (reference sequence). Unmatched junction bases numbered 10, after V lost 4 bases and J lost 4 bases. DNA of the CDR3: TGTGCCAGCAGCAGCCAGCGGGGGGGCGACGTAGAGACCCAGTACTTC. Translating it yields CASSSQRGGDVETQYF.

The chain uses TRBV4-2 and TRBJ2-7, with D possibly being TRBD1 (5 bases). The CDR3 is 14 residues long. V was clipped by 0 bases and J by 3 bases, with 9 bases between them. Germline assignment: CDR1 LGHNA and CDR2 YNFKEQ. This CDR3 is CASSQDLQGYEQYF. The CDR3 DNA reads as TGTGCCAGCAGCCAAGATCTCCAGGGCTACGAGCAGTACTTC.

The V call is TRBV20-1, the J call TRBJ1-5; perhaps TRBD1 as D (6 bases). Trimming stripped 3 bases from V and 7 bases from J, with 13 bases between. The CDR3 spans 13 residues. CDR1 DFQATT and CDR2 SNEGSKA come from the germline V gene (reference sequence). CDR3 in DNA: TGCAGTGCTAGTACAGGGTACGAGCAGCCCCAGCATTTT. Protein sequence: CSASTGYEQPQHF.

The CDR3 protein is CAWSVKGQGRQTQYF. As DNA, the CDR3 is TGTGCCTGGAGTGTAAAGGGACAGGGGAGGCAGACCCAGTACTTC. The J gene is TRBJ2-5, the V gene TRBV30, with TRBD1 identical over 10 bases. The CDR3 has 15 residues. Germline loops: CDR1 GTSNPN, CDR2 SVGIG (reference sequence). V lost 0 bases to trimming and J lost 6 bases; unmatched junction nucleotides: 7.

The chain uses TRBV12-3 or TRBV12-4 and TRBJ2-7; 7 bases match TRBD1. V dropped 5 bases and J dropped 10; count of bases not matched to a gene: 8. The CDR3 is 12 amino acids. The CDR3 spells CASSLGTDSQYV. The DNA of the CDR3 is TGTGCCAGCAGTCTGGGGACAGACTCCCAGTACGTC.

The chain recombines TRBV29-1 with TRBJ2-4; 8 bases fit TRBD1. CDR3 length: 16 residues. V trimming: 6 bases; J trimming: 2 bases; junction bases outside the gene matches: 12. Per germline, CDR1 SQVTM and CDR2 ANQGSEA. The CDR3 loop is CSVGSGQGVTKNIQYF. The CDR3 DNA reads TGCAGCGTGGGGAGTGGACAGGGAGTAACCAAAAACATTCAGTACTTC.

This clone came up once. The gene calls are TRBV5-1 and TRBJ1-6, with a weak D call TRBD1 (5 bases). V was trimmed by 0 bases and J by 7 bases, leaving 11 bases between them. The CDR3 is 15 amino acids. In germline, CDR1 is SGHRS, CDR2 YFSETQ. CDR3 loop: CASSLGLTDNSPLHF. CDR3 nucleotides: TGCGCCAGCAGCTTGGGTTTGACAGACAATTCACCCCTCCACTTT.

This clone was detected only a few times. This CDR3 is CASSPQRELSGNTIYF. The DNA of the CDR3 is TGTGCCAGCAGTCCTCAGCGGGAGCTCTCTGGAAACACCATATATTTT. The chain couples TRBV2 to TRBJ1-3; D is uncertain. V shed 5 bases and J shed 0 bases, with 14 bases lying between them. The CDR3 has 16 amino acids. Germline values: CDR1 SNHLY, CDR2 FYNNEI.

CDR3 nucleotide sequence: TGTGCCAGCAGTATACAGGCGGAAGCTGGAAACACCATATATTTT. Its translation is CASSIQAEAGNTIYF. The chain joins TRBV28 to TRBJ1-3; weak D call: TRBD1 (5 bases). Between the trimmed V and J ends, which lost 5 bases and 2 bases, there was a span of 13 bases. The CDR3 runs 15 residues. Germline-derived CDR1 and CDR2 are MDHEN and SYDVKM. Looking up the rest from reference TRBV28 and TRBJ1-3 gives the full variable domain: DVKVTQSSRYLVKRTGEKVFLECVQDMDHENMFWYRQDPGLGLRLIYFSYDVKMKEKGDIPEGYSVSREKKERFSLILESASTNQTSMYLCASSIQAEAGNTIYFGEGSWLTVV.